Below, 5 T cell receptor beta chains from the same sample are listed, as sequenced in a study of cytomegalovirus exposure and HLA in healthy donors. The PCR made use of 60 Vbeta and 13 Jbeta primers. TCRdb keeps only in-frame clones here, not all; method: immunoSEQ multiplex PCR. The data contain fewer than 250,000 clones, roughly 80% of them seen just once; the ten biggest clones take up 0.39%. The sample consisted of PBMCs. The source of these receptors is a male donor in good health and CMV-seropositive.

The chain links TRBV19 to TRBJ2-1; D might be TRBD2 (6 bases). The CDR3 sequence is 13 residues long. Per the germline V gene, CDR1 is LNHDA and CDR2 is SQIVND (reference sequence). With 1 base removed from V and 7 bases from J, the gap between germline ends came to 8 bases. The CDR3 bases are TGTGCCAGTAGTATAGTCGCGGGGAATGAGCAGTTCTTC. As protein: CASSIVAGNEQFF.

This clone was recorded a few times. The chain is built from TRBV7-9 and TRBJ2-7; 7 nucleotides agree with TRBD2. V lost 8 bases and J lost 3; bases outside the gene matches: 10. The CDR3 loop spans 14 amino acids. The germline V gene has CDR1 SEHNR and CDR2 FQNEAQ (reference sequence). CDR3 region: CASDSGGPNYEQYF. CDR3 nucleotide sequence: TGTGCCAGCGACTCGGGGGGACCAAACTACGAGCAGTACTTC.

Only a few counts were recorded for this clone. The chain couples TRBV2 to TRBJ2-7; 14 positions agree with TRBD2. Trimming took 7 bases from V and 4 from J; bases not matched to a gene: 3. The germline V gene has CDR1 SNHLY and CDR2 FYNNEI. The CDR3 totals 14 residues. The CDR3 protein is CASNGLAGGYEQYF. CDR3 nucleotides: TGTGCCAGCAACGGACTAGCGGGGGGATACGAGCAGTACTTC. Looking up the rest from reference TRBV2 and TRBJ2-7 gives the full variable domain: EPEVTQTPSHQVTQMGQEVILRCVPISNHLYFYWYRQILGQKVEFLVSFYNNEISEKSEIFDDQFSVERPDGSNFTLKIRSTKLEDSAMYFCASNGLAGGYEQYFGPGTRLTVT.

The chain uses TRBV9 and TRBJ2-3, with 7 bases lining up with TRBD2. The J segment lost 6 bases and the V segment lost 0 bases, leaving 7 bases of the junction unmatched. This CDR3 has 15 residues. Germline lookup yields CDR1 SGDLS and CDR2 YYNGEE. Here the CDR3 DNA reads TGTGCCAGCAGCGTAGACGGGACTACCGTGGATACGCAGTATTTT. Its translation is CASSVDGTTVDTQYF.

This rearrangement joins TRBV28 to TRBJ1-2; TRBD1 matches 9 bases. The length of the CDR3 is 15 residues. Germline V gene lookup returns CDR1 MDHEN and CDR2 SYDVKM. J was trimmed by 8 bases and V by 5 bases; bases with no gene match: 12. CDR3 region: CASSPRDRVLGGYTF. CDR3 DNA: TGTGCCAGCAGTCCCCGGGACAGGGTTTTGGGAGGCTACACCTTC.